This TCR beta chain was identified during a study of resident and recirculating memory T cells in vitiligo. Stability required unchanged lesions during the previous 6 months. Confetti depigmentation, marking active vitiligo, was absent in these patients. TCRdb's table, derived via immunoSEQ multiplex PCR, lists solely in-frame clones and lacks some. This table holds roughly 80,000 clones, around 92% found once. Source material: blood. This TCR was sampled from a male donor with vitiligo.

CDR3 sequence reads: CASSVAGHTDTQYF. The CDR3 DNA is TGTGCCAGCAGCGTAGCGGGACACACAGATACGCAGTATTTT. The J gene is TRBJ2-3, the V gene TRBV9, with TRBD1 as a possible D gene (6 bases). The V and J ends lost 0 bases and 2 bases respectively, with 7 bases between them. Germline CDR1 SGDLS, CDR2 YYNGEE. The CDR3 has 14 residues.